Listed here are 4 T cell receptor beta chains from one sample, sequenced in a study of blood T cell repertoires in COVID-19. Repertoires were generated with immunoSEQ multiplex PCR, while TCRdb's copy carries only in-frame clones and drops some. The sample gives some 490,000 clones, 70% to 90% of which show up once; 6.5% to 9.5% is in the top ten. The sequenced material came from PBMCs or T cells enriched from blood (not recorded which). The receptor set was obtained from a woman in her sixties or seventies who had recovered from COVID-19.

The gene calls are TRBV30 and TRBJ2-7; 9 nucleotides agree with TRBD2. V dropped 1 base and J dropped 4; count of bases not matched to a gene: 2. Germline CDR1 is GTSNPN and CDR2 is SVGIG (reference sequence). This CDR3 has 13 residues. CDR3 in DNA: TGTGCCTGGAGTGCAACTAGCGGGTACGAGCAGTACGTC. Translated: CAWSATSGYEQYV.

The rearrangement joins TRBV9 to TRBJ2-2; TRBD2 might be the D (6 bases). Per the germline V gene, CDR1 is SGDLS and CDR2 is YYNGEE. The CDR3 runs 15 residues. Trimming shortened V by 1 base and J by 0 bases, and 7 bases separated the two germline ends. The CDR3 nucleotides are TGTGCCAGCAGCGTACTAGCGTCGAACACCGGGGAGCTGTTTTTT. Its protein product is CASSVLASNTGELFF.

This CDR3 is CASSPGTGTEKLFF. The CDR3 DNA is TGTGCCAGCAGCCCCGGGACAGGGACCGAAAAACTGTTTTTT. This chain connects TRBV6-5 to TRBJ1-4; 9 nucleotides align to TRBD1. The junction had 7 bases not matched to a gene; V was cut back by 6 bases and J by 8 bases. CDR1 is MNHEY and CDR2 is SVGAGI in the germline V gene. The CDR3 length is 14 residues.

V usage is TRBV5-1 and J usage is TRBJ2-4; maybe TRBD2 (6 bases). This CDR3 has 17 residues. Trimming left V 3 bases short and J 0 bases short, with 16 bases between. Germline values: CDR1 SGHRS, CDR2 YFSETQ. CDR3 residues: CASSWGSGGVAKNIQYF. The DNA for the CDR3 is TGCGCCAGCAGCTGGGGGAGTGGCGGGGTAGCCAAAAACATTCAGTACTTC.